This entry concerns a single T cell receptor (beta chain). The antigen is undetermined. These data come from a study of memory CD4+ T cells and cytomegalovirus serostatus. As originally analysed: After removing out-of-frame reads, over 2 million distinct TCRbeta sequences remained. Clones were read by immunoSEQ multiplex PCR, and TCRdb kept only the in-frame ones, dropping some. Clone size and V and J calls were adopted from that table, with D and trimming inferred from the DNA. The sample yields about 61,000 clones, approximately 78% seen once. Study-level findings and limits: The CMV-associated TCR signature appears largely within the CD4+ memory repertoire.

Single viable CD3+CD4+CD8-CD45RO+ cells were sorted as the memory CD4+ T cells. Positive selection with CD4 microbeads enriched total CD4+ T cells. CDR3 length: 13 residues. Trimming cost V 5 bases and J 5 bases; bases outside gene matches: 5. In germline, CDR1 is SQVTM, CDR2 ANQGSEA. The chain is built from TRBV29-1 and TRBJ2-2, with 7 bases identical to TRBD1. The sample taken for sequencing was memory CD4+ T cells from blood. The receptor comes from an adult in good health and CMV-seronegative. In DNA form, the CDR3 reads TGCAGCGTTTACCAGGGGGAGACCGGGGAGCTGTTTTTT. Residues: CSVYQGETGELFF.